This T cell receptor (beta chain) comes out of a study of T cell responses to AZD1222 COVID-19 vaccine. The germline V gene has CDR1 MGHRA and CDR2 YSYEKL. Trimming removed 1 base from V and 5 bases from J, with 18 bases in between. The CDR3 is 17 amino acids. Some clones are missing from TCRdb's copy, which holds only in-frame ones; the method was immunoSEQ multiplex PCR. The sample consists of fewer than 250,000 clones, around 92% of them appearing once. V gene TRBV4-1 combines with J gene TRBJ1-5; TRBD1 might be the D (5 bases). The clonotype comes from an adult in good health. Here the sequenced sample was peripheral blood, taken on day 0 of AZD1222 vaccination. The CDR3: CASSQAPSQGPDQPQHF. The CDR3 DNA follows: TGCGCCAGCAGCCAAGCCCCTTCCCAGGGACCGGATCAGCCCCAGCATTTT.